The 23 T cell receptor beta chains below all came from one sample that was sequenced in a study of glioma-infiltrating T cells after dendritic cell vaccination. Sequenced by immunoSEQ multiplex PCR; TCRdb stores in-frame clones only, minus some. Counted here are tens of thousands of clones, approximately 80% occurring once; the ten biggest clones make up 2.1%. Time point here: after dendritic cell vaccination, including at tumor progression/relapse. The sequencing here drew on blood, taken after dendritic cell vaccination. The receptors here all came from a human donor with glioblastoma.

The chain carries TRBV5-8 and TRBJ1-2, with 9 bases lining up with TRBD1. V was pared by 3 bases and J by 2 bases, with 2 bases of the junction left unmatched. There are 14 residues in the CDR3. Germline V gene sequence: CDR1 SGHTS, CDR2 YDEGEE. CDR3 nucleotide sequence: TGTGCCAGCAGCTACGGGACAGGGAACTATGGCTACACCTTC. This sequence encodes CASSYGTGNYGYTF.

The chain recombines TRBV1 with TRBJ2-2; the DNA was not used to check the table's D call, TRBD2. TRBV1 is described as a pseudogene. CDR3 length equals 16 residues. The CDR3 nucleotides read TGCACCAGCAGCCCTACTAGCGGGAGGAAGAACGGGGAGCTGTTTTTT. Translating it yields CTSSPTSGRKNGELFF.

The table lists this clone with a count of one. The chain uses TRBV7-9 and TRBJ1-4; TRBD1 aligns across 7 bases. The CDR3 is made up of 15 amino acids. Germline lookup yields CDR1 SEHNR and CDR2 FQNEAQ (reference sequence). V dropped 6 bases and J dropped 4; count of bases not matched to a gene: 8. The CDR3 bases are TGTGCCAGCAGTTTAAACCGGGACAGTAATGAAAAACTGTTTTTT. Translated: CASSLNRDSNEKLFF.

Ten or more counts support this clone. CDR3 sequence reads: CASGPGGSNTEAFF. CDR3 sequence (DNA): TGTGCCAGCGGGCCCGGTGGGTCGAACACTGAAGCTTTCTTT. The chain is built from TRBV6-5 and TRBJ1-1; no firm D call. Trimming left V 8 bases short and J 1 base short, with 14 bases between. In germline, CDR1 is MNHEY, CDR2 SVGAGI. The CDR3 length is 14 residues.

The chain combines TRBV19 with TRBJ2-1; maybe TRBD2 (6 bases). Germline V gene data show CDR1 as LNHDA and CDR2 as SQIVND (reference sequence). The CDR3 length is 15 residues. Trimming left V 0 bases short and J 4 bases short, with 10 bases between. This chain's CDR3 is CASSIEGGAYNEQFF. CDR3 DNA: TGTGCCAGTAGTATAGAGGGCGGGGCTTACAATGAGCAGTTCTTC.

The CDR3 protein is CASGLVQGPYNEQFF. The CDR3 DNA reads TGTGCTAGTGGTTTGGTACAGGGGCCATACAATGAGCAGTTCTTC. The V call is TRBV12-5, the J call TRBJ2-1; 7 bases agree with TRBD1. CDR3 length: 15 amino acids. Trimming took 0 bases from V and 4 from J; bases not matched to a gene: 3. Germline CDR1 is LGHNT and CDR2 is FRNRAP.

The J gene is TRBJ1-1, the V gene TRBV7-6, with no clear D. This CDR3 region has 15 residues. Trimming cost V 2 bases and J 0 bases, with 10 bases left between them. Germline values: CDR1 SGHVS, CDR2 FNYEAQ. The DNA of the CDR3 is TGTGCCAGCAGCTTAATGGAGAGCATGAACACTGAAGCTTTCTTT. It translates to CASSLMESMNTEAFF. Combining the CDR3 with reference TRBV7-6 and TRBJ1-1 gives the whole variable domain GAGVSQSPRYKVTKRGQDVALRCDPISGHVSLYWYRQALGQGPEFLTYFNYEAQQDKSGLPNDRFSAERPEGSISTLTIQRTEQRDSAMYRCASSLMESMNTEAFFGQGTRLTVV.

The V and J genes are TRBV5-4 and TRBJ1-1; maybe TRBD1 (5 bases). CDR1 and CDR2 from the germline V gene are SGHNT and YYREEE (reference sequence). V dropped 1 base and J dropped 2 bases, with 9 bases sitting between them. The CDR3 runs to 14 residues. In DNA form, the CDR3 reads TGTGCCAGCAGCTTGTCAGGGACTAACACTGAAGCTTTCTTT. Its protein product is CASSLSGTNTEAFF.

This clone appeared a single time. V and J are TRBV6-1 and TRBJ2-7, with 8 positions matching TRBD2. Germline CDR1 MNHNS, CDR2 SASEGT. The CDR3 consists of 15 residues. J gave up 3 bases and V 3 bases, and 7 bases lay outside the gene matches. CDR3 residues: CASSEATSAYYEQYV. CDR3 sequence (DNA): TGTGCCAGCAGTGAGGCGACTAGCGCGTACTACGAGCAGTACGTC.

The CDR3 loop is CASSPTSGRGRTQYF. CDR3 nucleotides: TGTGCCAGTAGTCCGACTAGCGGGAGGGGACGTACGCAGTATTTT. The chain joins TRBV19 to TRBJ2-3; 14 bases line up with TRBD2. CDR3 length: 15 residues. J was trimmed by 8 bases and V by 5 bases; bases with no gene match: 6. Germline loops: CDR1 LNHDA, CDR2 SQIVND (reference sequence).

CDR3 sequence reads: CASASRQGERDTQYF. The CDR3 coding sequence is TGCGCCAGCGCCTCCCGGCAGGGCGAAAGAGATACGCAGTATTTT. The rearrangement uses TRBV5-1 and TRBJ2-3, with D tentatively TRBD1 (5 bases). The CDR3 runs to 15 residues. V lost 7 bases and J lost 5, with 20 bases in between. CDR1 and CDR2 from the germline V gene are SGHRS and YFSETQ. The variable domain in full, with the rest retrieved from reference TRBV5-1 and TRBJ2-3, is KAGVTQTPRYLIKTRGQQVTLSCSPISGHRSVSWYQQTPGQGLQFLFEYFSETQRNKGNFPGRFSGRQFSNSRSEMNVSTLELGDSALYLCASASRQGERDTQYFGPGTRLTVL.

This clone occurred a few times. The genes are TRBV5-1 and TRBJ1-4, with TRBD1 identical over 7 bases. J lost 7 bases, V lost 2 bases, and 8 bases had no gene match. CDR1 is SGHRS, CDR2 YFSETQ, per germline. The CDR3 is 15 amino acids. The CDR3 sequence: CASSLDEGASEKLFF. As DNA, the CDR3 is TGCGCCAGCAGCTTAGACGAGGGGGCTTCTGAAAAACTGTTTTTT.

This clone was recorded a few times. The chain couples TRBV5-6 to TRBJ1-1; TRBD1 matches at 12 bases. Germline assignment: CDR1 SGHDT and CDR2 YYEEEE. J gave up 3 bases and V 0 bases, and 3 bases lay outside the gene matches. The CDR3 has 16 amino acids. The CDR3 region is CASSLAGQGADTEAFF. CDR3 DNA: TGTGCCAGCAGCTTGGCGGGACAGGGGGCCGACACTGAAGCTTTCTTT.

CDR3 region: CATVPGGVQGLGGDTQYF. The CDR3 DNA reads as TGTGCCACCGTGCCGGGAGGTGTACAGGGACTAGGAGGGGATACGCAGTATTTT. The V call is TRBV2, the J call TRBJ2-3; the match to TRBD2 covers 8 bases. Germline lookup yields CDR1 SNHLY and CDR2 FYNNEI. V gave up 10 bases and J gave up 6 bases; unmatched junction bases: 24. This CDR3 is 18 amino acids long.

The V and J genes are TRBV19 and TRBJ1-2; weak D call: TRBD1 (5 bases). This CDR3 is 14 amino acids long. Trimming pared 5 bases from V and 3 bases from J, leaving 13 bases between. Germline lookup yields CDR1 LNHDA and CDR2 SQIVND (reference sequence). This chain's CDR3 is CASSHGRGDYGYTF. DNA for the CDR3: TGTGCCAGTAGTCACGGCCGGGGGGACTATGGCTACACCTTC.

This chain uses TRBV5-6 with TRBJ2-1, with TRBD2 identical over 8 bases. Per germline, CDR1 SGHDT and CDR2 YYEEEE. Unmatched junction bases numbered 14, after V lost 0 bases and J lost 9 bases. The CDR3 covers 17 residues. The CDR3: CASSLGSLAGLESEQFF. For the CDR3, the DNA is TGTGCCAGCAGCTTGGGATCCCTAGCGGGCCTAGAGAGTGAGCAGTTCTTC.

J is TRBJ2-7 and V is TRBV6-1, with a possible D match to TRBD2 (5 bases). Between the trimmed V and J ends, which lost 4 bases and 9 bases, there was a span of 19 bases. This CDR3 is 14 amino acids long. Per the germline V gene, CDR1 is MNHNS and CDR2 is SASEGT. The DNA for the CDR3 is TGTGCCAGCAGTGTGAGGGCTCTGTCTAGAGGGCAGTACTTC. This translates into CASSVRALSRGQYF.

The chain has TRBV6-5 and TRBJ1-1, with 7 bases that match TRBD1. The V gene's germline CDR1 is MNHEY and CDR2 SVGAGI. V gave up 6 bases and J gave up 5 bases; unmatched junction bases: 9. This CDR3 is built from 14 residues. The CDR3 is CASSKGQILTEAFF. CDR3 nucleotide sequence: TGTGCCAGCAGCAAGGGACAGATTTTAACTGAAGCTTTCTTT.

The gene calls are TRBV29-1 and TRBJ2-7; TRBD1 aligns across 7 bases. Germline V gives CDR1 SQVTM, CDR2 ANQGSEA. Trimming removed 4 bases from V and 6 bases from J; junction bases left unmatched: 3. CDR3 length: 11 residues. The CDR3 bases are TGCAGCGTTGGGGCAGGGGGCGAGCAGTACGTC. Its protein product is CSVGAGGEQYV.

V gene TRBV5-1 combines with J gene TRBJ2-7, with TRBD2 identical over 14 bases. The CDR3 has 15 amino acids. Germline CDR1 reads SGHRS; CDR2 reads YFSETQ. V lost 4 bases and J lost 7; bases outside the gene matches: 7. CDR3 amino acids: CASSPGTSGRGEQYV. The CDR3 DNA reads as TGCGCCAGCAGCCCTGGGACTAGCGGGAGAGGAGAGCAGTACGTC.

This chain links TRBV19 with TRBJ2-7; 8 nucleotides agree with TRBD1. CDR1 is LNHDA, CDR2 SQIVND, per germline (reference sequence). The V and J ends lost 3 bases and 0 bases, in that order; junction bases with no gene match: 4. CDR3 size: 15 residues. The CDR3 DNA is TGTGCCAGTAGTATTCGCACAGGGGGCTCCTACGAGCAGTACTTC. Residues: CASSIRTGGSYEQYF.

The CDR3 region has the DNA TGCGCCAGCAGCGGACAGACTAGCGGGGCGAACAATGAGCAGTTCTTC. This codes for CASSGQTSGANNEQFF. The rearrangement links TRBV5-1 to TRBJ2-1; 11 bases are shared with TRBD2. Looked up from germline, CDR1 is SGHRS and CDR2 is YFSETQ. CDR3 size: 16 residues. The ends lost 4 bases at V and 5 bases at J; junction bases unmatched: 8.

This chain uses TRBV5-1 with TRBJ2-1, with D perhaps matching TRBD2 (6 bases). V gave up 4 bases and J gave up 2 bases, with 16 bases separating them. This CDR3 spans 16 amino acids. The germline CDR1 and CDR2 sequences are SGHRS and YFSETQ. CDR3 sequence: CASSPGGGLTYNEQFF. The CDR3 nucleotides are TGCGCCAGCAGCCCGGGCGGCGGACTAACCTACAATGAGCAGTTCTTC.